This T cell receptor (beta chain) was sequenced in a study of blood T cell repertoires in COVID-19. Study details: The origin of the acute and convalescent COVID-19 samples was the United States, Italy and Spain. T cells, B-cell-depleted T cells, or PBMCs supplied cDNA or gDNA.

Germline lookup yields CDR1 KGHSH and CDR2 LQKENI. V dropped 5 bases and J dropped 7; count of bases not matched to a gene: 6. The CDR3 totals 14 residues. Original processing notes: Estimation of nucleated cell counts relied on the amplification of reference gene primers. Using immunoSEQ multiplex PCR, the repertoire was profiled, and TCRdb retains in-frame clones only, with some absent. V and J calls plus clone size are reproduced from that table; the DNA served to infer D and trimming. The data hold over 45,000 clones, with about nine tenths observed a single time. The source is a woman aged 55 to 70 with active COVID-19. The chain combines TRBV18 with TRBJ1-5; 9 positions agree with TRBD1. Sequencing was done on a sample of peripheral blood. The CDR3 sequence: CASSTNRGLQPQHF. In DNA form, the CDR3 reads TGTGCCAGCTCAACAAACAGGGGGCTGCAGCCCCAGCATTTT.